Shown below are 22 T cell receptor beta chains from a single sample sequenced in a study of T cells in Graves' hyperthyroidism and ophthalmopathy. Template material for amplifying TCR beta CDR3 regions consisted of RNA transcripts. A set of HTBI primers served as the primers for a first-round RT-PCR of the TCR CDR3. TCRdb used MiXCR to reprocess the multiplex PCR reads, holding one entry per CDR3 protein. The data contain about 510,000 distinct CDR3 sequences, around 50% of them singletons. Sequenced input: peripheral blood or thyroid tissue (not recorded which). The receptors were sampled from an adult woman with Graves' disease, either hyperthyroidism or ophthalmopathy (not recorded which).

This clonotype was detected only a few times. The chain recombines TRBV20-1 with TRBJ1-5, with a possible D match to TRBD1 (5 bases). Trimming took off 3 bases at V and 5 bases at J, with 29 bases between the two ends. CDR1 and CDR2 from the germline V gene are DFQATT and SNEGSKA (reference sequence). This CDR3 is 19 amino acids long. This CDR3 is CSARDFTTKGLRTHQPQHF. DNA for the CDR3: TGCAGTGCTAGGGACTTCACGACGAAGGGGTTGCGGACCCATCAGCCCCAGCATTTT.

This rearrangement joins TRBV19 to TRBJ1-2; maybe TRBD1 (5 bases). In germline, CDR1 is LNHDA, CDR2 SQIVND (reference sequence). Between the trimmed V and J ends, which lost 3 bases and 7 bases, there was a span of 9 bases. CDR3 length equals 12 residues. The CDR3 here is CASSMRGTGYTF. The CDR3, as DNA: TGTGCCAGTAGTATGAGGGGCACTGGCTACACCTTC.

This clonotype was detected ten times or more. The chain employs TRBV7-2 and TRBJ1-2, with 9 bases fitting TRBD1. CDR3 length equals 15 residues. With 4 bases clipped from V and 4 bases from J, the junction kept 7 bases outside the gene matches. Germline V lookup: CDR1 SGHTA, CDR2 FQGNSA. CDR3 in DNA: TGTGCCAGCAGCTCCAGACAGGGGGTATCCTATGGCTACACCTTC. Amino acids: CASSSRQGVSYGYTF.

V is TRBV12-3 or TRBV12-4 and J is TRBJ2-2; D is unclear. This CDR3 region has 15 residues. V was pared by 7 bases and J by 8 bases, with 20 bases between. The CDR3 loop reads CASTRSGSAAGELFF. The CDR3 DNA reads TGTGCCAGCACCAGGTCTGGCAGTGCGGCTGGGGAGCTGTTTTTT.

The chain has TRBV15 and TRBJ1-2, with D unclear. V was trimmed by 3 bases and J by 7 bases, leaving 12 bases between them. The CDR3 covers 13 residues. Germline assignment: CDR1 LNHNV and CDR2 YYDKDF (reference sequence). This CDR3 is CATSSQDRVGYTF. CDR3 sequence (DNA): TGTGCCACCAGCAGCCAAGATAGGGTTGGCTACACCTTC.

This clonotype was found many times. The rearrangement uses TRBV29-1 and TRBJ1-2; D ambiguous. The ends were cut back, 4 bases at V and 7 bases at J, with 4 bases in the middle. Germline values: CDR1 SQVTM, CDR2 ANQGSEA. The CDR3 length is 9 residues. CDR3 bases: TGCAGCGTTGGCGCTGGCTACACCTTC. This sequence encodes CSVGAGYTF.

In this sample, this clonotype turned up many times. CDR3 region: CATHTGPPTEAFF. The CDR3 DNA sequence: TGTGCCACCCATACGGGGCCACCCACTGAAGCTTTCTTT. The rearrangement uses TRBV6-5 and TRBJ1-1, with D perhaps TRBD1 (5 bases). The CDR3 loop spans 13 amino acids. CDR1 is MNHEY and CDR2 is SVGAGI in the germline V gene. Trimming shortened V by 10 bases and J by 4 bases, and 16 bases separated the two germline ends.

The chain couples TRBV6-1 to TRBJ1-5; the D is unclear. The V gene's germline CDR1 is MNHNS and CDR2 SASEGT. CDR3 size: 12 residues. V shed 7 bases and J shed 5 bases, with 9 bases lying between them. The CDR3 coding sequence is TGTGCCAGCAAAGTATCGGATCAGCCCCAGCATTTT. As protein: CASKVSDQPQHF.

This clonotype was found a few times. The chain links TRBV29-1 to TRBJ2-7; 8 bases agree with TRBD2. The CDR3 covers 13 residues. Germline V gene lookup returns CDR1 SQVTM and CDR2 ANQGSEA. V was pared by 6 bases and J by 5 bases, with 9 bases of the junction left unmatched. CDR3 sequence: CSVSGGTRDEQYF. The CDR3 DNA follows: TGCAGCGTCTCGGGGGGGACAAGGGACGAGCAGTACTTC.

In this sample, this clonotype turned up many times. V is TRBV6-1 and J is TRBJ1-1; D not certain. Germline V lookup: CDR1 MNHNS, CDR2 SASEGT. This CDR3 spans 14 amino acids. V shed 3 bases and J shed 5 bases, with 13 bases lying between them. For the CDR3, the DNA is TGTGCCAGCAGTGACCCGGGAAGGGTTACTGAAGCTTTCTTT. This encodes CASSDPGRVTEAFF.

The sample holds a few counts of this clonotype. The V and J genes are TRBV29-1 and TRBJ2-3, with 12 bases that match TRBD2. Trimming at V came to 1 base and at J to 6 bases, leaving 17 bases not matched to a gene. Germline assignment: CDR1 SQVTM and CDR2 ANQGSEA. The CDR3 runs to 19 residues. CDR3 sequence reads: CSVEVGTGRLAGALDTQYF. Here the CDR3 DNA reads TGCAGCGTTGAAGTAGGGACAGGGCGACTAGCGGGAGCTCTGGATACGCAGTATTTT.

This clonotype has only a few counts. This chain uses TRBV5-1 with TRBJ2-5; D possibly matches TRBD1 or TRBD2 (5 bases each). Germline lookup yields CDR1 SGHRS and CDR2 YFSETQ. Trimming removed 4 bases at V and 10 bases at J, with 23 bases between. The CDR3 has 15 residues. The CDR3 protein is CASSVGRVDPGDQYF. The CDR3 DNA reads TGCGCCAGCAGCGTCGGCAGGGTGGACCCCGGGGACCAGTACTTC.

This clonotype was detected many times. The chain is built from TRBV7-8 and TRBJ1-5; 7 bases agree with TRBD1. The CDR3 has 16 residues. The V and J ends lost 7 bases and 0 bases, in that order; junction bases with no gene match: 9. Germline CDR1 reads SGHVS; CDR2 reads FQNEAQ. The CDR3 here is CASTRTGDYSNQPQHF. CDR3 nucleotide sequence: TGTGCCAGCACCAGGACAGGCGATTATAGCAATCAGCCCCAGCATTTT. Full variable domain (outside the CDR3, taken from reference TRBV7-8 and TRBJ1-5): GAGVSQSPRYKVAKRGQDVALRCDPISGHVSLFWYQQALGQGPEFLTYFQNEAQLDKSGLPSDRFFAERPEGSVSTLKIQRTQQEDSAVYLCASTRTGDYSNQPQHFGDGTRLSIL.

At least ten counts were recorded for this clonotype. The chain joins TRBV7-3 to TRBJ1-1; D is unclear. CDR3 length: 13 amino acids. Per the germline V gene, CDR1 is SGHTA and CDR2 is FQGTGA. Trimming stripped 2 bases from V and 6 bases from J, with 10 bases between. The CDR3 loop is CASSLRWGSEAFF. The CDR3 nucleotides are TGTGCCAGCAGCTTACGGTGGGGTTCTGAAGCTTTCTTT. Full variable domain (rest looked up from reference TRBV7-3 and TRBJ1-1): GAGVSQTPSNKVTEKGKYVELRCDPISGHTALYWYRQSLGQGPEFLIYFQGTGAADDSGLPNDRFFAVRPEGSVSTLKIQRTERGDSAVYLCASSLRWGSEAFFGQGTRLTVV.

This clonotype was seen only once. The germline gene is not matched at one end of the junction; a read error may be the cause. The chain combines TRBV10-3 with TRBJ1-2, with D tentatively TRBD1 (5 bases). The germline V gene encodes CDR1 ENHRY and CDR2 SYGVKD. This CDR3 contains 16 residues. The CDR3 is CASSLGRWISTNGYTF. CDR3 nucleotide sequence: TGTGCCAGCAGTTTGGGGCGATGGATATCCACCAATGGCTACACCTTT.

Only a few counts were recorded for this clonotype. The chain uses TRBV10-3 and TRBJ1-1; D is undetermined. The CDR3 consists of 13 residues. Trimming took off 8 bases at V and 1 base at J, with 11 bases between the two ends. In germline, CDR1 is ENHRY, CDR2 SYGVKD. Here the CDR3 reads CAICSVRNTEAFF. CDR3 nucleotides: TGTGCCATCTGCAGCGTCCGGAACACTGAAGCTTTCTTT.

This CDR3 is CASNAGQDYNSPLHF. The CDR3 DNA reads TGTGCCAGCAATGCAGGACAGGATTATAATTCACCCCTCCACTTT. This chain joins TRBV6-5 and TRBJ1-6; 7 bases line up with TRBD1. V was pared by 7 bases and J by 4 bases, with 7 bases of the junction left unmatched. Germline V CDR1 and CDR2: MNHEY, SVGAGI. The CDR3 loop spans 15 amino acids.

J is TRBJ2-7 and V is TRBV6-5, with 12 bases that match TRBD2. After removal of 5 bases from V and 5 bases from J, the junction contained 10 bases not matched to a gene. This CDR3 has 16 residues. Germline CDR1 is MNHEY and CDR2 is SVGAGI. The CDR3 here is CASSPHTSGRRDEQYF. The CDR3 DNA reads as TGTGCCAGCAGTCCACATACTAGCGGGAGGCGGGACGAGCAGTACTTC.

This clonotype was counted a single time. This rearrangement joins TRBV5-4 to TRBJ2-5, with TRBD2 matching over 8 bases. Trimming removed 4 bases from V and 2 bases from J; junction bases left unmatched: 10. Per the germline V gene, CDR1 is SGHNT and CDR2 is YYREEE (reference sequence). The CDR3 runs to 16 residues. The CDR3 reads CASSGGGVAGQETQYF. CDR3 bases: TGTGCCAGCAGCGGCGGAGGTGTAGCGGGACAAGAGACCCAGTACTTC. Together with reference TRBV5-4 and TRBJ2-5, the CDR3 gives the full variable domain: ETGVTQSPTHLIKTRGQQVTLRCSSQSGHNTVSWYQQALGQGPQFIFQYYREEENGRGNFPPRFSGLQFPNYSSELNVNALELDDSALYLCASSGGGVAGQETQYFGPGTRLLVL.

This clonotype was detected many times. CDR3 nucleotides: TGTGCCAGCAGCTTATTTGAGGGATATGTAGATGGCTACACCTTC. As protein: CASSLFEGYVDGYTF. The chain recombines TRBV11-2 with TRBJ1-2; D remains ambiguous. Germline assignment: CDR1 SGHAT and CDR2 FQNNGV. The CDR3 sequence is 15 residues long. V shed 2 bases and J shed 6 bases, with 16 bases lying between them.

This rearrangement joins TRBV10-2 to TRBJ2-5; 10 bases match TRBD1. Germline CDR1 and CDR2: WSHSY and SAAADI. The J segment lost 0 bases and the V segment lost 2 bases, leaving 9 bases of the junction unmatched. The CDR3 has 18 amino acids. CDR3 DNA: TGCGCCAGCAGTGAGACCCGCCGGACAGGGGGATACCAAGAGACCCAGTACTTC. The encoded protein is CASSETRRTGGYQETQYF.

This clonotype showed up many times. The CDR3 sequence is CSVPGQGPLNQPQHF. CDR3 DNA sequence: TGCAGCGTCCCGGGACAGGGCCCACTCAATCAGCCCCAGCATTTT. The genes are TRBV29-1 and TRBJ1-5; 9 bases fit TRBD1. The CDR3 is 15 residues long. Germline V gene data show CDR1 as SQVTM and CDR2 as ANQGSEA. After removal of 6 bases from V and 3 bases from J, the junction contained 9 bases not matched to a gene. The variable domain in full, with the rest retrieved from reference TRBV29-1 and TRBJ1-5, is SAVISQKPSRDICQRGTSLTIQCQVDSQVTMMFWYRQQPGQSLTLIATANQGSEATYESGFVIDKFPISRPNLTFSTLTVSNMSPEDSSIYLCSVPGQGPLNQPQHFGDGTRLSIL.